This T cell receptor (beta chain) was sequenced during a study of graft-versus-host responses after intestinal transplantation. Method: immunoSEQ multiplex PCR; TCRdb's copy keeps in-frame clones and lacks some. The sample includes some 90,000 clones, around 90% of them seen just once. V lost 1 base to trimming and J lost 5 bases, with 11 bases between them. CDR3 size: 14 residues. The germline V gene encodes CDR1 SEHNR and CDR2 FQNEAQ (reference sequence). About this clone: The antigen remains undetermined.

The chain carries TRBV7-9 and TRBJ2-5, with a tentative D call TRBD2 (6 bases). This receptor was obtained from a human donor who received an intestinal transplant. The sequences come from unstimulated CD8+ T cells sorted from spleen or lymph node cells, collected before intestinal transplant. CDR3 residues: CASSLVAGRETQYF. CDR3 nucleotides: TGTGCCAGCAGCTTAGTGGCAGGGAGGGAGACCCAGTACTTC.